This TCR beta chain was observed in a study of shared clonotypes between healthy human individuals. Findings and limits, study-wide: Across subsets, estimated richness was generally greater for naive than for memory populations. Rarefaction analysis demonstrated incomplete sorted-subset sequencing notwithstanding large depth.

Trimming removed 4 bases from V and 6 bases from J; junction bases left unmatched: 10. Germline loops: CDR1 SGHTS, CDR2 YDEGEE. The CDR3 loop spans 17 amino acids. Sequencing was performed with immunoSEQ multiplex PCR; in TCRdb, only in-frame clones are kept and a portion is missing. The sample gives around 2,000,000 clones, roughly 91% of which show up once; more than 1.5% is in the top ten. With respect to this clone: As yet, its antigen is unknown.

The naive CD8 fraction comprised CD45RO-negative cells positively selected for CCR7 and excluded terminally differentiated effector memory CD45RA+ cells. Free of recent acute infections or vaccinations, the donors were healthy HIV-negative adults. The sequence came from a man between 18 and 35 years old in good health. Some clones in this sample may be carry-over from other donors' samples. This chain joins TRBV5-8 and TRBJ2-3; 14 bases align to TRBD2. Specimen: naive CD8+ T cells from PBMCs. The CDR3 bases are TGTGCCAGCAGCCCCCGACTAGCGGGAGGGCCCAGGGATACGCAGTATTTT. It yields the protein CASSPRLAGGPRDTQYF.